Ten or more counts support the clone carrying this TCR beta chain. The antigen remains undetermined. The library was built from around 400 ng RNA with molecular barcoded adaptors for alpha/delta and beta/gamma chains. TCRdb re-derived calls from the reads in MiXCR, one entry per CDR3 protein. The repertoire holds fewer than 90,000 distinct CDR3 sequences, with 10% to 15% as singletons. This entry is derived from a study of read filtering for tumor transcriptome and immune sequencing. For the study at large: By R-ISS, stages I, II and III held approximately 8, 16 and 7 patients. Transcriptome libraries were built from DNase-treated RNA. Study outcomes and limitations: Correlation between methods rose after single-read clonotypes were removed.

CDR3 size: 14 residues. V lost 1 base, J lost 2 bases, and 3 bases stayed unmatched. The germline V gene encodes CDR1 SQVTM and CDR2 ANQGSEA. This chain uses TRBV29-1 with TRBJ2-7, with 9 nucleotides matching TRBD1. Material: a population of CD138-negative cells sorted from bone marrow. This TCR came from a donor older than 35 with multiple myeloma. As DNA, the CDR3 is TGCAGCGTTGAAGGCGGGACAGGGACCTACGAGCAGTACTTC. Translation gives CSVEGGTGTYEQYF.